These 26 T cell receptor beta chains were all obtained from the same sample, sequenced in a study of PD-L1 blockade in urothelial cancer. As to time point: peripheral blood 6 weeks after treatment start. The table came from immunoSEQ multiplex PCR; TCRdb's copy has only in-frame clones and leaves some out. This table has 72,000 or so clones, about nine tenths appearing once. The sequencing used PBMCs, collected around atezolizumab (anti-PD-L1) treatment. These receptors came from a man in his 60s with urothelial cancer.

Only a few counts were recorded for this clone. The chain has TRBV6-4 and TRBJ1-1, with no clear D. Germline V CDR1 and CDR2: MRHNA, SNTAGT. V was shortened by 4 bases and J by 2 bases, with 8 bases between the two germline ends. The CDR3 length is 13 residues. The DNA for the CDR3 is TGTGCCAGCAGTGTAACAGAAAACACTGAAGCTTTCTTT. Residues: CASSVTENTEAFF.

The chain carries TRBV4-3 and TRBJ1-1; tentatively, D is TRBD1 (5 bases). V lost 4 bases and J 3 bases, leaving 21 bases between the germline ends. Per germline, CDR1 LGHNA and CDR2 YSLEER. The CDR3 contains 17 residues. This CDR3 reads CASSRAGPGQLDTEAFF. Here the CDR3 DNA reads TGCGCCAGCAGCCGCGCGGGACCAGGGCAGCTTGACACTGAAGCTTTCTTT.

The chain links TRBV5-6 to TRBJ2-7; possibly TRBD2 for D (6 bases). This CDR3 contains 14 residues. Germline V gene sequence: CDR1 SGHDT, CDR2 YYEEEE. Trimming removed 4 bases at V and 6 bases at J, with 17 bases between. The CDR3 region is CASSARDSPREQYF. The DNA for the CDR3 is TGTGCCAGCAGCGCCCGGGACTCCCCCCGCGAGCAGTACTTC.

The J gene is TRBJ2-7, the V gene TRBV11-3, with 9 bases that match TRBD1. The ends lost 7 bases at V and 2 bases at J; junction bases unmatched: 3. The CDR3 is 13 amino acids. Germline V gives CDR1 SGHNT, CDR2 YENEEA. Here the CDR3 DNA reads TGTGCCAGCACCCGACAGGGGGCCTACGAGCAGTACTTC. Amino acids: CASTRQGAYEQYF.

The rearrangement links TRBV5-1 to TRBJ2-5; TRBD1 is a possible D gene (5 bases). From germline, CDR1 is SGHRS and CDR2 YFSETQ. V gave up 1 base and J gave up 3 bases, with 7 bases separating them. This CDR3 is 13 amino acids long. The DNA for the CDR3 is TGCGCCAGCAGCTTGTTCAGGGAAGAGACCCAGTACTTC. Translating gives CASSLFREETQYF.

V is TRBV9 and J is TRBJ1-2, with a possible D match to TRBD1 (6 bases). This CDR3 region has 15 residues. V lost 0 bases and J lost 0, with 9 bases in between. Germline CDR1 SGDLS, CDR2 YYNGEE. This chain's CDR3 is CASSVGGGANYGYTF. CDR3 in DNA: TGTGCCAGCAGCGTAGGTGGGGGCGCTAACTATGGCTACACCTTC.

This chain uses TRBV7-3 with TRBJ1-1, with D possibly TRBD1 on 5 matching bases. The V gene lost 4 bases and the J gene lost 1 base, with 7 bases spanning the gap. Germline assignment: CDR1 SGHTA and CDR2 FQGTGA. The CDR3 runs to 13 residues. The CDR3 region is CASSSGGNTEAFF. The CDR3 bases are TGTGCCAGCAGCTCCGGGGGGAACACTGAAGCTTTCTTT.

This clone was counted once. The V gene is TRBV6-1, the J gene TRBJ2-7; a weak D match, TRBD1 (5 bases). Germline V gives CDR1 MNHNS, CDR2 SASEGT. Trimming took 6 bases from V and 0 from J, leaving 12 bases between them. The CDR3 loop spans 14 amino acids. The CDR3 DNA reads TGTGCCAGCAGGAAACAGGAACCCTCCTACGAGCAGTACTTC. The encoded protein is CASRKQEPSYEQYF.

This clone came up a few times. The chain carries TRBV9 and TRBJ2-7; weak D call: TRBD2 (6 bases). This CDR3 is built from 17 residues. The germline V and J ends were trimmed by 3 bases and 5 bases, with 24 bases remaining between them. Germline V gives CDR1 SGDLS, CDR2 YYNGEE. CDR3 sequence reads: CASSDRPGEMTTNEQYF. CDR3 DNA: TGTGCCAGCAGCGACAGACCGGGGGAAATGACCACCAACGAGCAGTACTTC.

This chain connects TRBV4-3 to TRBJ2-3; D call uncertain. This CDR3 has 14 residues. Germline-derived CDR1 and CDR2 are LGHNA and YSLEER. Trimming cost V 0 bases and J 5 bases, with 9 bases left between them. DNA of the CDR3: TGCGCCAGCAGCCAAGATACAGCCGGAGATACGCAGTATTTT. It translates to CASSQDTAGDTQYF.

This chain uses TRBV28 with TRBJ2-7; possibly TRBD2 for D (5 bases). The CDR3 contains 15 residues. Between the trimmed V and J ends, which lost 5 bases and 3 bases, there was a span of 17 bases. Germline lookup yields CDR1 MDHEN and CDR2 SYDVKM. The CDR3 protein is CASSPGVYQGYEQYF. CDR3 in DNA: TGTGCCAGCAGTCCCGGGGTGTATCAAGGCTACGAGCAGTACTTC.

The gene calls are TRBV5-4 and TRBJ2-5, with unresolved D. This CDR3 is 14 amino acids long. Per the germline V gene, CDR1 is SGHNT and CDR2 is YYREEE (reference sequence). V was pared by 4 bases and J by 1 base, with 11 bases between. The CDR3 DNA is TGTGCCAGCAGCCCAACTTGGTCCCAAGAGACCCAGTACTTC. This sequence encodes CASSPTWSQETQYF. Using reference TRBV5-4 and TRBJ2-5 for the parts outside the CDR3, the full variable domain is ETGVTQSPTHLIKTRGQQVTLRCSSQSGHNTVSWYQQALGQGPQFIFQYYREEENGRGNFPPRFSGLQFPNYSSELNVNALELDDSALYLCASSPTWSQETQYFGPGTRLLVL.

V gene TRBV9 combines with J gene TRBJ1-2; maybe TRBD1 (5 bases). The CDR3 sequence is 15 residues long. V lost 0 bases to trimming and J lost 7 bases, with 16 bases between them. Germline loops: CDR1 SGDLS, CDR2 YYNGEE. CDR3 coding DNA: TGTGCCAGCAGCGTAGTCGACACAGGTTCTCTTGGCTACACCTTC. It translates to CASSVVDTGSLGYTF.

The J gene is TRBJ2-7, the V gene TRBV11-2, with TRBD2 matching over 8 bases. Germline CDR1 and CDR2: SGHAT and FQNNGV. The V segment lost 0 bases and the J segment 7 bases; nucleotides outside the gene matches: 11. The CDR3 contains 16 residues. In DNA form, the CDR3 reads TGTGCCAGCAGCTTAGAAGGGACTAGGTACGAGGGGGAGCAGTACTTC. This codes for CASSLEGTRYEGEQYF.

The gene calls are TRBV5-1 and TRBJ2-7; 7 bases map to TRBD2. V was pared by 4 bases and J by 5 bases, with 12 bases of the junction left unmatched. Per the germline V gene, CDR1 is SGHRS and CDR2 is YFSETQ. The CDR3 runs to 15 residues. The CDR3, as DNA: TGCGCCAGCAGCCCTGTGCGGGGGAGTGTCAACGAGCAGTACTTC. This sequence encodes CASSPVRGSVNEQYF. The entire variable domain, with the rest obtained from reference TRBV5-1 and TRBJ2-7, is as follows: KAGVTQTPRYLIKTRGQQVTLSCSPISGHRSVSWYQQTPGQGLQFLFEYFSETQRNKGNFPGRFSGRQFSNSRSEMNVSTLELGDSALYLCASSPVRGSVNEQYFGPGTRLTVT.

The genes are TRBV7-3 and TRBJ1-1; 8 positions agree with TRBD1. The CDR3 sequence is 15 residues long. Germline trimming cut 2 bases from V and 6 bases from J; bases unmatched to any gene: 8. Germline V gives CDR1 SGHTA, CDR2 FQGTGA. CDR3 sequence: CASSLDGGQGAEAFF. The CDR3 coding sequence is TGTGCCAGCAGCTTAGATGGAGGACAGGGAGCTGAAGCTTTCTTT.

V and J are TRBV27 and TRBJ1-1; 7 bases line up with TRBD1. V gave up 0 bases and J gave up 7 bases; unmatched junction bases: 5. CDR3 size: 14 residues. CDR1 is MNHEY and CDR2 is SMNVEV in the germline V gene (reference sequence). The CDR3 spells CASSLSKGQLEAFF. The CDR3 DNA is TGTGCCAGCAGTTTATCGAAGGGACAGCTTGAAGCTTTCTTT.

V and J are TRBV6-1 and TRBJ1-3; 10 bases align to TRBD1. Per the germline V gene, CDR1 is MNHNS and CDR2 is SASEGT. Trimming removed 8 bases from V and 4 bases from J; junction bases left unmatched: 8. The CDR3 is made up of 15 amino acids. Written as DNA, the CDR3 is TGTGCCAGCCACCGACAGGGGGCCTCAGGAAACACCATATATTTT. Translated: CASHRQGASGNTIYF.

CDR3 sequence (DNA): TGTGCCAGCAGCTCGGAGGACAGGGCTCTAGGCTACACCTTC. It specifies CASSSEDRALGYTF. The rearrangement links TRBV7-9 to TRBJ1-2; TRBD1 matches at 8 bases. This CDR3 region has 14 residues. Trimming at V came to 4 bases and at J to 8 bases, leaving 9 bases not matched to a gene. Germline-derived CDR1 and CDR2 are SEHNR and FQNEAQ (reference sequence).

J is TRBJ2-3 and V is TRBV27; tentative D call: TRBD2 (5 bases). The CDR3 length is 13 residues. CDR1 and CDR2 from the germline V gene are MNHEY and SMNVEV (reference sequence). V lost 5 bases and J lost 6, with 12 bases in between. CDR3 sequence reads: CASSLWRTDTQYF. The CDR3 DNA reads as TGTGCCAGCAGTCTTTGGAGGACCGATACGCAGTATTTT.

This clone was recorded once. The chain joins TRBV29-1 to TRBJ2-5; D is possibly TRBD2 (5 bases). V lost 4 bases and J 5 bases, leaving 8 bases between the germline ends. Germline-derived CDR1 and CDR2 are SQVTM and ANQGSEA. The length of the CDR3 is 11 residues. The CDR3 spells CSVGGLETQYF. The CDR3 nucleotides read TGCAGCGTTGGAGGGTTGGAGACCCAGTACTTC.

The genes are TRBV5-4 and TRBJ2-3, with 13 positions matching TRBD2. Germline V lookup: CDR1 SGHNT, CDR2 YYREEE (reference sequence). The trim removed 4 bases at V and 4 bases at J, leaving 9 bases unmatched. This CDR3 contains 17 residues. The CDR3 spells CASSGTSGGAGSDTQYF. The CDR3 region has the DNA TGTGCCAGCAGCGGAACTAGCGGGGGGGCCGGGTCAGATACGCAGTATTTT.

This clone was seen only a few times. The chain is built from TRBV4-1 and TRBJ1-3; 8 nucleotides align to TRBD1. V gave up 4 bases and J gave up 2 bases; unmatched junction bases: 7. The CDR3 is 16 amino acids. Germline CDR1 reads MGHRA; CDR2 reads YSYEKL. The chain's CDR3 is CASSLHTDRAGNTIYF. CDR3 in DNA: TGCGCCAGCAGCCTTCACACGGACAGGGCTGGAAACACCATATATTTT.

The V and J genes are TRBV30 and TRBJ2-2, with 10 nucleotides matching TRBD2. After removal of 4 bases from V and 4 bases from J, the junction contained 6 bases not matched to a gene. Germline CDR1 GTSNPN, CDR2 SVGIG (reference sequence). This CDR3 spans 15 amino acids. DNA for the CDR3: TGTGCCTGGATCCCACTAGCGGGACTCACCGGGGAGCTGTTTTTT. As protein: CAWIPLAGLTGELFF.

The CDR3: CASSPTSGQDNQPQHF. CDR3 in DNA: TGTGCCAGCAGTCCAACTTCGGGACAGGACAATCAGCCCCAGCATTTT. The chain recombines TRBV6-6 with TRBJ1-5; 8 nucleotides line up with TRBD1. Germline CDR1 and CDR2: MNHNY and SVGAGI (reference sequence). Trimming removed 5 bases from V and 3 bases from J; junction bases left unmatched: 9. This CDR3 contains 16 residues.

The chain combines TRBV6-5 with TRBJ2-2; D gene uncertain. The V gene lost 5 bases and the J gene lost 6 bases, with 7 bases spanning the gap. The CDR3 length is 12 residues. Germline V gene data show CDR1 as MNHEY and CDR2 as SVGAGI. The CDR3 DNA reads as TGTGCCAGCAGTCCCAGGTCCGGGGAGCTGTTTTTT. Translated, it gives CASSPRSGELFF.